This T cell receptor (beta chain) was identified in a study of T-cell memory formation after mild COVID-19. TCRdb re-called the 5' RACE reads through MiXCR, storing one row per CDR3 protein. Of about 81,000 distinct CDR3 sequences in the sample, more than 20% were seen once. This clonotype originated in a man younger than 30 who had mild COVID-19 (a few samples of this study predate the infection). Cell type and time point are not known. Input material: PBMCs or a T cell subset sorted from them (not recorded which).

The DNA of the CDR3 is TGTGCCAGCAGTTATTGGGGGGCCGACCTGGAGACCCAGTACTTC. Translation: CASSYWGADLETQYF. V usage is TRBV27 and J usage is TRBJ2-5; D possibly matches TRBD1 or TRBD2 (6 bases each). CDR3 length: 15 residues. Germline V CDR1 and CDR2: MNHEY, SMNVEV (reference sequence). Trimming took 4 bases from V and 5 from J, leaving 17 bases between them.